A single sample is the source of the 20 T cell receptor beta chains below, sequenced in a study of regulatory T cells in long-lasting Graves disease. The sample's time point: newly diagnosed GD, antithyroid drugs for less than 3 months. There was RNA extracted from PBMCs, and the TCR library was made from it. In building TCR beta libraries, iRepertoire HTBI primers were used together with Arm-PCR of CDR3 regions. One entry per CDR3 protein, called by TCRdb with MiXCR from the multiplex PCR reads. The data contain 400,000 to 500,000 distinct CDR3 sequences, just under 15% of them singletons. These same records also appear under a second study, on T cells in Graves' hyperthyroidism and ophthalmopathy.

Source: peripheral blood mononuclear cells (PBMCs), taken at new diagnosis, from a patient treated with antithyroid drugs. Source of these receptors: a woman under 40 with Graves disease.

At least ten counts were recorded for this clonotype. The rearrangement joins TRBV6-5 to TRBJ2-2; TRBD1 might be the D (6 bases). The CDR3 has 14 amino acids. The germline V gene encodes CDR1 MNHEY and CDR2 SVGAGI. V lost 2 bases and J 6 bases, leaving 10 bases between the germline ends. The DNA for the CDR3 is TGTGCCAGCAGTTACCAACAGGGTCCCGGGGAGCTGTTTTTT. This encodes CASSYQQGPGELFF.

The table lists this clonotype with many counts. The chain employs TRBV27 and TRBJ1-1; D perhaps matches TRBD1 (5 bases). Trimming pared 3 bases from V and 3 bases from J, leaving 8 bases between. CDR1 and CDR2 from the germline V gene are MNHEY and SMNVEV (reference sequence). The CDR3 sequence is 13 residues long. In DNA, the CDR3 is TGTGCCAGCAGTTTTGGGGGGTACACTGAAGCTTTCTTT. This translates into CASSFGGYTEAFF.

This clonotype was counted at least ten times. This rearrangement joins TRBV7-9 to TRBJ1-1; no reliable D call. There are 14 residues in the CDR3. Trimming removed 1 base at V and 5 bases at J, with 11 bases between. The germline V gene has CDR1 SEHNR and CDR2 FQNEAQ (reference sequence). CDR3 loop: CASSLGDPLTEAFF. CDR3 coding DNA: TGTGCCAGCAGCTTAGGCGACCCCTTAACTGAAGCTTTCTTT.

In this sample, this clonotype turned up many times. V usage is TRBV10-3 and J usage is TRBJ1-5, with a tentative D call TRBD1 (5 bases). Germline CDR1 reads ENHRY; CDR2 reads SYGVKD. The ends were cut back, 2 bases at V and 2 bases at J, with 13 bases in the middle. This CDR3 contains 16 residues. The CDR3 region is CAISEMWGEGNQPQHF. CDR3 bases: TGTGCCATCAGTGAGATGTGGGGGGAAGGCAATCAGCCCCAGCATTTT.

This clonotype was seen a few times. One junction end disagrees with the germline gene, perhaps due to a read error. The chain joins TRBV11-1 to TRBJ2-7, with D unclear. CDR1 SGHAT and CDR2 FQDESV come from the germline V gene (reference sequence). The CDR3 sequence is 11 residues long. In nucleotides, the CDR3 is TGCGCCAGCAGCGCAATGAACGAGCAGTACTTC. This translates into CASSAMNEQYF.

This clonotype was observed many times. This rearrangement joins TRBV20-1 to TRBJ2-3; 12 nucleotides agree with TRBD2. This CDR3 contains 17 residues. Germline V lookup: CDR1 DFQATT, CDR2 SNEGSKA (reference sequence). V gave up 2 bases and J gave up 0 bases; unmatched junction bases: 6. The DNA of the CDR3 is TGCAGTGCTAGATTGCCTAGCGGGAGGGTTAGCACAGATACGCAGTATTTT. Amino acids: CSARLPSGRVSTDTQYF.

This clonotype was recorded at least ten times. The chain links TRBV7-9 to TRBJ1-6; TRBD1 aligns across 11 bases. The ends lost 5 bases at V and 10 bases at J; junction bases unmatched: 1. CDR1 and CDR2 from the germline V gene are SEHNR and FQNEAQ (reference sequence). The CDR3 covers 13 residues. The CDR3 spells CASSRTGGSPLHF. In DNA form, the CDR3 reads TGTGCCAGCAGCCGGACAGGGGGCTCACCCCTCCACTTT.

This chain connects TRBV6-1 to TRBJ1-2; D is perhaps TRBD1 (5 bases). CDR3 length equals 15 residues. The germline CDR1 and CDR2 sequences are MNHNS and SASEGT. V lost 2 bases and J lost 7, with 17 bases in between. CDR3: CASSESGGALFGYTF. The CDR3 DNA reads TGTGCCAGCAGTGAAAGCGGAGGGGCACTTTTTGGCTACACCTTC.

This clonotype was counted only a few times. The DNA of the CDR3 is TGCAGCGTGTCAGCTGAAAAACTGTTTTTT. It encodes CSVSAEKLFF. V and J are TRBV29-1 and TRBJ1-4; no clear D gene. Trimming stripped 6 bases from V and 7 bases from J, with 6 bases between. CDR1 SQVTM and CDR2 ANQGSEA come from the germline V gene. This CDR3 spans 10 amino acids.

The CDR3 protein is CSVLSGTGGGKLFF. The CDR3 DNA reads TGCAGCGTTCTTTCGGGGACAGGGGGCGGAAAACTGTTTTTT. The chain employs TRBV29-1 and TRBJ1-4, with TRBD1 matching 12 bases. J lost 10 bases, V lost 5 bases, and 8 bases had no gene match. Germline CDR1 and CDR2: SQVTM and ANQGSEA. The CDR3 consists of 14 residues.

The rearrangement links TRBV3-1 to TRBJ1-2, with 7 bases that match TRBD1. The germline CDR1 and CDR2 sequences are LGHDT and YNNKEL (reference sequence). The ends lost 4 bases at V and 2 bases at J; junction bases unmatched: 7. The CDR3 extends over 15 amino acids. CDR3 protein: CASSLILTGNYGYTF. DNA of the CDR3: TGTGCCAGCAGCCTGATACTGACAGGGAACTATGGCTACACCTTC.

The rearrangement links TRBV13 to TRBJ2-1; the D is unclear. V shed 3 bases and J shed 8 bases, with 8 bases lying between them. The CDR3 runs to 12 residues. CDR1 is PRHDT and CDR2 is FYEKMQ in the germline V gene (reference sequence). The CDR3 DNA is TGTGCCAGCAGCTTGCGGCTGGATGAGCAGTTCTTC. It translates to CASSLRLDEQFF.

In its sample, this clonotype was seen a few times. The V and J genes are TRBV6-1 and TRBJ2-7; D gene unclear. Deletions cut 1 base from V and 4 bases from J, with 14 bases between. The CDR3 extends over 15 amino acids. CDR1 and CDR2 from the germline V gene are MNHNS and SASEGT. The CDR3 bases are TGTGCCAGCAGTGAAGATCGAACTCTACAGTACGAGCAGTACTTC. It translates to CASSEDRTLQYEQYF.

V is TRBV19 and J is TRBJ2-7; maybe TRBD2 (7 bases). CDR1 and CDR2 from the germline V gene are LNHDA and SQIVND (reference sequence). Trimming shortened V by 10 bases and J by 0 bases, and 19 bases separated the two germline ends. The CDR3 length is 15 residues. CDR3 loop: CATRSRGDTSYEQYF. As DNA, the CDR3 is TGTGCCACCCGAAGCCGGGGGGACACCTCCTACGAGCAGTACTTC.

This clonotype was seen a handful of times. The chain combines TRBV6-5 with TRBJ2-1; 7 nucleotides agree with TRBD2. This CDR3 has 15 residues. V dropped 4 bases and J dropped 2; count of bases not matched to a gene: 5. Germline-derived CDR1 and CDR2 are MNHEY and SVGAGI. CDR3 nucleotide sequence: TGTGCCAGCAGTTCCGCCAGCGGGGCCTACAATGAGCAGTTCTTC. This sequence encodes CASSSASGAYNEQFF.

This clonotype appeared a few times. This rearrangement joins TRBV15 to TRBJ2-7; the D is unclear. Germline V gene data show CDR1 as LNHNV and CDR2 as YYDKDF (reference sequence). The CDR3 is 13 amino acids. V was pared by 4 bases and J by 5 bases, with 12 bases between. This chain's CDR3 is CATSMDPGNEQYF. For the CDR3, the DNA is TGTGCCACCAGCATGGACCCGGGTAACGAGCAGTACTTC.

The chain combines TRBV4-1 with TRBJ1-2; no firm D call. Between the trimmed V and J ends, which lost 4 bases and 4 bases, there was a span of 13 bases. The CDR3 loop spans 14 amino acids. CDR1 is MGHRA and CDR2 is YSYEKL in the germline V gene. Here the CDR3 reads CASSPKPDPYGYTF. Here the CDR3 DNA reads TGCGCCAGCAGCCCCAAGCCGGACCCCTATGGCTACACCTTC.

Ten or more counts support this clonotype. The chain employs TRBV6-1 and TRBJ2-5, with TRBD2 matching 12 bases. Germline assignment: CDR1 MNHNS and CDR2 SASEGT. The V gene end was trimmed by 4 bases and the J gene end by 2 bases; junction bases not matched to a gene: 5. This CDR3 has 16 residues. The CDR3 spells CASSVTGLAGQETQYF. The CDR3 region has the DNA TGTGCCAGCAGTGTTACGGGACTAGCGGGTCAAGAGACCCAGTACTTC.

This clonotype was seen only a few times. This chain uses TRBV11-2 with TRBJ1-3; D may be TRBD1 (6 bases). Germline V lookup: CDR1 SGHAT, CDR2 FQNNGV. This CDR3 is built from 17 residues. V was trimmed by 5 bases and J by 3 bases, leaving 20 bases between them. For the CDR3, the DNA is TGTGCCAGCAGCACCCCCCGGAGGGGGTCCGGTGGAAACACCATATATTTT. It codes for CASSTPRRGSGGNTIYF.

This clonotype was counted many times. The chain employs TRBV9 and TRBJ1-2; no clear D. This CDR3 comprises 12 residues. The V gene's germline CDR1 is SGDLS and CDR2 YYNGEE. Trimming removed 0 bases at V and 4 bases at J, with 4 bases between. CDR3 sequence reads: CASSVAGYGYTF. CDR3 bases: TGTGCCAGCAGCGTAGCGGGCTATGGCTACACCTTC. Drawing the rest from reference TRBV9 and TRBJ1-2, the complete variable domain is DSGVTQTPKHLITATGQRVTLRCSPRSGDLSVYWYQQSLDQGLQFLIQYYNGEERAKGNILERFSAQQFPDLHSELNLSSLELGDSALYFCASSVAGYGYTFGSGTRLTVV.